These 28 T cell receptor beta chains originate from one sample sequenced in a study of blood T cell repertoires in COVID-19 (dated by TCRdb to between 2020 and 2021). The library was made by the immunoSEQ multiplex PCR assay. This is the immuneACCESS table as TCRdb keeps it, with only in-frame sequences that have V and J called. A part of the clones is gone; compared with another copy, unresolved V genes explain less than half, and the rest is unexplained. Within this sample are 95,000 to 150,000 clones, with roughly four fifths of them counted one time only. The biggest ten clones account for over 10% of the sample. Source material: peripheral blood. The source of these receptors is a human donor in a cohort sampled during active COVID-19.

The gene calls are TRBV5-1 and TRBJ2-2; TRBD2 matches 11 bases. With V trimmed by 3 bases and J by 7 bases, 2 bases remained unmatched. Germline CDR1 and CDR2: SGHRS and YFSETQ. This CDR3 region has 14 residues. The CDR3 here is CASSSGLAVGELFF. CDR3 sequence (DNA): TGCGCCAGCAGCTCGGGACTAGCGGTCGGGGAGCTGTTTTTT. The full variable domain, completed using reference TRBV5-1 and TRBJ2-2, is KAGVTQTPRYLIKTRGQQVTLSCSPISGHRSVSWYQQTPGQGLQFLFEYFSETQRNKGNFPGRFSGRQFSNSRSEMNVSTLELGDSALYLCASSSGLAVGELFFGEGSRLTVL.

J is TRBJ2-6 and V is TRBV6-2 or TRBV6-3; D is unresolved. Germline-derived CDR1 and CDR2 are MNHEY and SVGEGT. There are 17 residues in the CDR3. The V gene lost 0 bases and the J gene lost 0 bases, with 9 bases spanning the gap. Here the CDR3 reads CASSYSGGSSGANVLTF. In DNA, the CDR3 is TGTGCCAGCAGTTACTCAGGCGGTAGCTCTGGGGCCAACGTCCTGACTTTC.

This sequence joins TRBV5-6 and TRBJ2-7; possibly TRBD1 for D (6 bases). Germline V lookup: CDR1 SGHDT, CDR2 YYEEEE. This CDR3 comprises 15 residues. V was cut by 4 bases and J by 1 base, with 15 bases left in between. The CDR3 loop reads CASSHRDKNSYEQYF. The CDR3 region has the DNA TGTGCCAGCAGCCACAGGGACAAGAATTCCTACGAGCAGTACTTC.

In DNA form, the CDR3 reads TGTGCCAGCAGTATTTACAGGGAAATGAACACTGAAGCTTTCTTT. Translation: CASSIYREMNTEAFF. The chain joins TRBV6-5 to TRBJ1-1; possibly TRBD1 for D (6 bases). Germline CDR1 MNHEY, CDR2 SVGAGI. CDR3 length: 15 residues. The germline V and J ends were trimmed by 5 bases and 0 bases, with 13 bases remaining between them.

This chain connects TRBV7-9 to TRBJ2-2; a weak D match, TRBD2 (6 bases). Germline values: CDR1 SEHNR, CDR2 FQNEAQ (reference sequence). Trimming removed 3 bases from V and 5 bases from J, with 16 bases in between. The CDR3 totals 16 residues. In nucleotides, the CDR3 is TGTGCCAGCAGCTTTCCGGGACGGGAGAAAACCGGGGAGCTGTTTTTT. Translating gives CASSFPGREKTGELFF. Complete variable domain (other parts from reference TRBV7-9 and TRBJ2-2): DTGVSQNPRHKITKRGQNVTFRCDPISEHNRLYWYRQTLGQGPEFLTYFQNEAQLEKSRLLSDRFSAERPKGSFSTLEIQRTEQGDSAMYLCASSFPGREKTGELFFGEGSRLTVL.

This chain connects TRBV3-1 (or the pseudogene TRBV3-2) to TRBJ2-5, with no clear D. CDR1 LGHDT and CDR2 YNNKEL come from the germline V gene (reference sequence). The CDR3 is made up of 15 amino acids. V shed 0 bases and J shed 3 bases, with 11 bases lying between them. The CDR3 here is CASSQDFGLKETQYF. The CDR3 nucleotides read TGTGCCAGCAGCCAAGATTTTGGCCTCAAAGAGACCCAGTACTTC.

The chain uses TRBV13 and TRBJ2-5; D is perhaps TRBD2 (6 bases). Germline CDR1 is PRHDT and CDR2 is FYEKMQ (reference sequence). The CDR3 is 13 residues long. Trimming removed 6 bases at V and 5 bases at J, with 13 bases between. CDR3 bases: TGTGCCAGCAGGCTGGCGGGGAGGGAGACCCAGTACTTC. Translated: CASRLAGRETQYF.

V and J are TRBV25-1 and TRBJ2-3; TRBD2 matches at 10 bases. Germline values: CDR1 MGHDK, CDR2 SYGVNS. With V trimmed by 0 bases and J by 4 bases, 10 bases remained unmatched. This CDR3 region has 18 residues. The CDR3 DNA is TGTGCCAGCAGTGAATATAAGGGGCTAGCGGGGGACGCAGATACGCAGTATTTT. Amino acids: CASSEYKGLAGDADTQYF.

The chain uses TRBV5-4 and TRBJ2-3, with TRBD2 identical over 7 bases. Trimming took 1 base from V and 11 from J; bases not matched to a gene: 7. This CDR3 has 13 amino acids. The germline gives CDR1 SGHNT, CDR2 YYREEE (reference sequence). DNA for the CDR3: TGTGCCAGCAGCTTGTCCCTAGCGGACGGGCAGTATTTT. Protein sequence: CASSLSLADGQYF.

The genes are TRBV19 and TRBJ1-5, with D maybe TRBD1 (5 bases). Trimming shortened V by 0 bases and J by 7 bases, and 16 bases separated the two germline ends. The CDR3 runs 16 residues. Per the germline V gene, CDR1 is LNHDA and CDR2 is SQIVND (reference sequence). The CDR3 here is CASSIDLKGAGQPQHF. CDR3 nucleotide sequence: TGTGCCAGTAGTATAGATCTAAAAGGGGCTGGGCAGCCCCAGCATTTT.

This chain links TRBV10-3 with TRBJ1-1, with D tentatively TRBD1 (6 bases). V was cut by 6 bases and J by 1 base, with 12 bases left in between. There are 14 residues in the CDR3. The germline gives CDR1 ENHRY, CDR2 SYGVKD. The CDR3 DNA is TGTGCCATCAGGAGGGACAAACCGAACACTGAAGCTTTCTTT. The encoded protein is CAIRRDKPNTEAFF.

The chain couples TRBV7-9 to TRBJ1-2; 9 positions agree with TRBD1. This CDR3 is built from 15 residues. J was trimmed by 3 bases and V by 4 bases; bases with no gene match: 6. Germline CDR1 and CDR2: SEHNR and FQNEAQ (reference sequence). In DNA, the CDR3 is TGTGCCAGCAGCTCTGACAGGGGGAGTTACTATGGCTACACCTTC. Encoded protein: CASSSDRGSYYGYTF.

The chain links TRBV20-1 to TRBJ1-2; weak D call: TRBD1 (6 bases). The CDR3 covers 15 residues. Trimming took 3 bases from V and 5 from J, leaving 19 bases between them. Germline assignment: CDR1 DFQATT and CDR2 SNEGSKA (reference sequence). The CDR3 loop reads CSASSLTGTPYGYTF. The CDR3 nucleotides are TGCAGTGCTAGTAGCCTTACCGGGACACCATATGGCTACACCTTC.

The V call is TRBV6-6, the J call TRBJ2-7; a weak D match, TRBD2 (5 bases). V was trimmed by 8 bases and J by 3 bases, leaving 5 bases between them. The CDR3 is made up of 10 amino acids. The germline CDR1 and CDR2 sequences are MNHNY and SVGAGI (reference sequence). The CDR3 nucleotides are TGTGCCAGCGGGAGCTACGAGCAGTACTTC. This translates into CASGSYEQYF.

The chain uses TRBV11-2 and TRBJ2-2; TRBD2 matches at 9 bases. The CDR3 length is 17 residues. The junction had 9 bases not matched to a gene; V was cut back by 3 bases and J by 4 bases. Germline V lookup: CDR1 SGHAT, CDR2 FQNNGV. This CDR3 is CASSFPPRGGFTGELFF. In nucleotides, the CDR3 is TGTGCCAGCAGCTTTCCCCCGCGGGGGGGCTTCACCGGGGAGCTGTTTTTT.

This chain connects TRBV15 to TRBJ1-1, with D possibly TRBD1 on 5 matching bases. CDR3 length: 14 amino acids. The germline gives CDR1 LNHNV, CDR2 YYDKDF (reference sequence). The V end was cut by 3 bases, the J end by 4 bases, with 12 bases between. The CDR3 region is CATSRSQEGTEAFF. In DNA, the CDR3 is TGTGCCACCAGCAGGTCACAGGAGGGCACTGAAGCTTTCTTT.

The gene calls are TRBV12-3 or TRBV12-4 and TRBJ1-1, with 7 bases lining up with TRBD1. The CDR3 runs to 13 residues. V lost 7 bases and J lost 6; bases outside the gene matches: 8. The CDR3 nucleotides are TGTGCCAGCATCTCCGACAGGGAGTCTGAAGCTTTCTTT. Protein product: CASISDRESEAFF.

The CDR3 nucleotides read TGTGCCAGCAGCAACGTTCCGCCTAGCAACCATAGCACAGATACGCAGTATTTT. Its translation: CASSNVPPSNHSTDTQYF. The gene calls are TRBV21-1 and TRBJ2-3; the table's D call TRBD2 went unverified against the DNA. TRBV21-1 is an annotated pseudogene. The CDR3 is made up of 18 amino acids.

The J gene is TRBJ1-6, the V gene TRBV5-1, with D possibly TRBD1 on 5 matching bases. The CDR3 loop spans 14 amino acids. The germline gives CDR1 SGHRS, CDR2 YFSETQ. V shed 0 bases and J shed 7 bases, with 8 bases lying between them. In DNA, the CDR3 is TGCGCCAGCAGCTTGGAGGGGCCGAATTCACCCCTCCACTTT. Encoded protein: CASSLEGPNSPLHF.

The V call is TRBV19, the J call TRBJ1-5; TRBD1 is a possible D gene (6 bases). V shed 1 base and J shed 10 bases, with 17 bases lying between them. The CDR3 sequence is 15 residues long. Germline loops: CDR1 LNHDA, CDR2 SQIVND (reference sequence). CDR3 DNA sequence: TGTGCCAGTAGTATAGGGAAAGGGGGTTCTGGTCCCCAGCATTTT. This gives the protein CASSIGKGGSGPQHF.

The V and J genes are TRBV5-5 and TRBJ2-3, with a tentative D call TRBD2 (6 bases). Trimming pared 5 bases from V and 5 bases from J, leaving 9 bases between. Germline CDR1 is SGHKS and CDR2 is YYEKEE (reference sequence). The CDR3 extends over 12 amino acids. CDR3 sequence reads: CASRRLGDTQYF. The CDR3 region has the DNA TGTGCCAGCAGACGACTAGGAGATACGCAGTATTTT.

CDR3 region: CSASSLNTGELFF. The CDR3 DNA is TGCAGTGCTAGTTCACTGAACACCGGGGAGCTGTTTTTT. The chain recombines TRBV20-1 with TRBJ2-2; D remains ambiguous. With 3 bases removed from V and 1 base from J, the gap between germline ends came to 6 bases. Germline V gene data show CDR1 as DFQATT and CDR2 as SNEGSKA (reference sequence). The CDR3 is 13 amino acids.

The chain links TRBV27 to TRBJ2-7; the D gene is possibly TRBD1 (6 bases). Germline CDR1 is MNHEY and CDR2 is SMNVEV (reference sequence). The CDR3 consists of 13 residues. V was cut by 3 bases and J by 6 bases, with 12 bases left in between. CDR3 sequence: CASSLERGSEQYF. CDR3 bases: TGTGCCAGCAGTTTGGAAAGGGGGAGCGAGCAGTACTTC.

The V call is TRBV3-1 (or the pseudogene TRBV3-2), the J call TRBJ2-7; 7 bases fit TRBD2. Per the germline V gene, CDR1 is LGHDT and CDR2 is YNNKEL (reference sequence). This CDR3 is 14 amino acids long. V trimming: 8 bases; J trimming: 2 bases; junction bases outside the gene matches: 9. Written as DNA, the CDR3 is TGTGCCAGCTCGCGTGGGGCGGGGGCCTACGAGCAGTACTTC. It codes for CASSRGAGAYEQYF.

This clone was observed once. This rearrangement joins TRBV19 to TRBJ2-2, with D maybe TRBD1 (6 bases). Germline V gives CDR1 LNHDA, CDR2 SQIVND (reference sequence). The V gene lost 3 bases and the J gene lost 5 bases, with 10 bases spanning the gap. The CDR3 consists of 14 residues. The CDR3 DNA follows: TGTGCCAGTAGTATCCAGGGGCAAACCGGGGAGCTGTTTTTT. Translating it yields CASSIQGQTGELFF.

Remarks on this clone: The junction shows a germline mismatch at one end, possibly a read error. V usage is TRBV6-5 and J usage is TRBJ2-7; the match to TRBD1 covers 8 bases. The germline gives CDR1 MNHEY, CDR2 SVGAGI. The CDR3 totals 14 residues. For the CDR3, the DNA is TGTGTCAGCAGTAAGACAGGGGCCGCCTACGAGCAGTACTTC. It codes for CVSSKTGAAYEQYF.

The chain employs TRBV29-1 and TRBJ2-3; TRBD2 aligns across 9 bases. Trimming cost V 3 bases and J 4 bases; bases outside gene matches: 5. This CDR3 spans 14 amino acids. In germline, CDR1 is SQVTM, CDR2 ANQGSEA. The CDR3 bases are TGCAGCGTTGACCCGGGACTAGCTTCAGATACGCAGTATTTT. Translation gives CSVDPGLASDTQYF.

This rearrangement joins TRBV2 to TRBJ1-3; a possible D gene is TRBD1 (6 bases). The CDR3 has 14 residues. In germline, CDR1 is SNHLY, CDR2 FYNNEI. Trimming took 6 bases from V and 2 from J, leaving 11 bases between them. This CDR3 is CASSAQGTGNTIYF. Written as DNA, the CDR3 is TGTGCCAGCAGCGCACAGGGCACTGGAAACACCATATATTTT.